The entry below describes one T cell receptor beta chain. What it binds is unknown. V lost 3 bases and J 2 bases, leaving 13 bases between the germline ends. The CDR3 length is 15 residues. Germline values: CDR1 SGHTA, CDR2 FQGNSA. Sequencing used immunoSEQ multiplex PCR; TCRdb keeps in-frame clones, though not all of them. The sample holds 80,000 to 95,000 clones, more than 85% seen once. The entry originates in a study of graft-versus-host responses after intestinal transplantation. The sample consisted of unstimulated CD8+ T cells sorted from spleen or lymph node cells, taken before intestinal transplant. The V and J genes are TRBV7-2 and TRBJ2-5, with D hard to call. The TCR sequence derives from a human donor who received an intestinal transplant. As DNA, the CDR3 is TGTGCCAGCAGCTTCAACGAGCGTCTACAAGAGACCCAGTACTTC. This translates into CASSFNERLQETQYF.